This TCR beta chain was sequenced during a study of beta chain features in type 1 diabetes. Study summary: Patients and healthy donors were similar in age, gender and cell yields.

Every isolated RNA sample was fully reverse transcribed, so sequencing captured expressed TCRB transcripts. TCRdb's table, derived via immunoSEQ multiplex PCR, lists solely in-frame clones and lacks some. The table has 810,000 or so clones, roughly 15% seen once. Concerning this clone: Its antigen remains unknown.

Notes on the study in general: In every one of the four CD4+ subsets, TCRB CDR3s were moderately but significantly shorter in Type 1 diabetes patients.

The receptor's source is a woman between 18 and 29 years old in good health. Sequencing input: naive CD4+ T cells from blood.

This CDR3 is CASSIKTGSSYGYTF. The CDR3 DNA reads as TGTGCCAGTAGTATAAAGACAGGGTCCAGCTATGGCTACACCTTC. V usage is TRBV19 and J usage is TRBJ1-2; 7 bases align to TRBD1. Germline CDR1 is LNHDA and CDR2 is SQIVND (reference sequence). V gave up 2 bases and J gave up 4 bases; unmatched junction bases: 7. This CDR3 is built from 15 residues. Drawing the rest from reference TRBV19 and TRBJ1-2, the complete variable domain is DGGITQSPKYLFRKEGQNVTLSCEQNLNHDAMYWYRQDPGQGLRLIYYSQIVNDFQKGDIAEGYSVSREKKESFPLTVTSAQKNPTAFYLCASSIKTGSSYGYTFGSGTRLTVV.